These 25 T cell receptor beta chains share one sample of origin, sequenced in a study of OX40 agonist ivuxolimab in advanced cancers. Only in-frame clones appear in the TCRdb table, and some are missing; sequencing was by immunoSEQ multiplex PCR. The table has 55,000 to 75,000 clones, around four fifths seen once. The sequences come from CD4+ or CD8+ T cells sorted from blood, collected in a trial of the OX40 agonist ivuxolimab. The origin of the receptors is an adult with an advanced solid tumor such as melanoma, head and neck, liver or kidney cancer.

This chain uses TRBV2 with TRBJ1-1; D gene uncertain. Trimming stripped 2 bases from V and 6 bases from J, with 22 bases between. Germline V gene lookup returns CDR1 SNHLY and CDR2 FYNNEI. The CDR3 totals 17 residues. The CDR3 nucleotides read TGTGCCAGCAGTGAAATAACCATAGGAGCCCGAGTGTCTGAAGCTTTCTTT. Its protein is CASSEITIGARVSEAFF.

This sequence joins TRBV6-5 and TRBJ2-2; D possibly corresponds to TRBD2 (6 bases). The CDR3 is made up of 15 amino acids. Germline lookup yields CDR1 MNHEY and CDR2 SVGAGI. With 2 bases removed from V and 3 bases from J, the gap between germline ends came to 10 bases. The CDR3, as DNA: TGTGCCAGCAGTTACGGCGGGACGTACACCGGGGAGCTGTTTTTT. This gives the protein CASSYGGTYTGELFF.

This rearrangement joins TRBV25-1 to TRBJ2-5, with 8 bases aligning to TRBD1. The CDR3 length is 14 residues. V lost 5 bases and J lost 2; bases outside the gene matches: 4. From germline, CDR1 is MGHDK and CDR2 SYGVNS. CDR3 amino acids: CASSYRGDQETQYF. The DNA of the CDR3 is TGTGCCAGCAGTTACAGGGGGGATCAAGAGACCCAGTACTTC.

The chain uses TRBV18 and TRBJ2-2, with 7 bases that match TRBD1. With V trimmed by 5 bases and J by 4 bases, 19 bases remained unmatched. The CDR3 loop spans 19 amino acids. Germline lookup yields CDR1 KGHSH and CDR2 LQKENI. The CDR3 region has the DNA TGTGCCAGCTCAGGGCAAGGCCACGACAGGGCCCTTCTCACCGGGGAGCTGTTTTTT. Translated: CASSGQGHDRALLTGELFF.

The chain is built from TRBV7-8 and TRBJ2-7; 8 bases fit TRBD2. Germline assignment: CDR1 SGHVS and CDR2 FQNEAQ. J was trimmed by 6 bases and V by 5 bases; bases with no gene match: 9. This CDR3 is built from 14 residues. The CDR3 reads CASSPGGGGGEQYV. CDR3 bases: TGTGCCAGCAGCCCGGGAGGGGGGGGTGGCGAGCAGTACGTC.

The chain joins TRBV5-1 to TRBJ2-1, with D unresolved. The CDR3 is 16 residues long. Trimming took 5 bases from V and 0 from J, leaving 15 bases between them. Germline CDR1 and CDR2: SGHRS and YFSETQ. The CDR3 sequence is CASSFVLSSSYNEQFF. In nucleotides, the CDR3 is TGCGCCAGCAGTTTTGTTTTGTCTAGCTCCTACAATGAGCAGTTCTTC.

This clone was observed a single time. The CDR3 protein is CASSESRLYQETQYF. CDR3 in DNA: TGTGCCAGCAGTGAATCCAGGCTGTACCAAGAGACCCAGTACTTC. This rearrangement joins TRBV25-1 to TRBJ2-5; unclear D gene. V lost 1 base to trimming and J lost 0 bases, with 9 bases between them. Germline CDR1 is MGHDK and CDR2 is SYGVNS. The length of the CDR3 is 15 residues.

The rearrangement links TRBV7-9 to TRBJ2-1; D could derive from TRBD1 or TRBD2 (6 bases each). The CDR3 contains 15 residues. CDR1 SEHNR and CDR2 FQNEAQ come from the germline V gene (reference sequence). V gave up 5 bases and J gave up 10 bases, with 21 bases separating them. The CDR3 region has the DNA TGTGCCAGCAGCCGCCTGGGGGGCGGGGTTATAGAGCAGTTCTTC. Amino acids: CASSRLGGGVIEQFF. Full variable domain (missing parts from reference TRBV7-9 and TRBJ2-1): DTGVSQNPRHKITKRGQNVTFRCDPISEHNRLYWYRQTLGQGPEFLTYFQNEAQLEKSRLLSDRFSAERPKGSFSTLEIQRTEQGDSAMYLCASSRLGGGVIEQFFGPGTRLTVL.

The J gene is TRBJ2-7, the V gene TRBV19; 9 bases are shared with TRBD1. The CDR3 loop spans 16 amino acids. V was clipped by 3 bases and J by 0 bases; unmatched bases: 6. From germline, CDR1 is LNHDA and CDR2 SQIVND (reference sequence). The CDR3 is CASSIFGTGTSYEQYF. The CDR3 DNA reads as TGTGCCAGTAGTATCTTCGGGACAGGGACCTCCTACGAGCAGTACTTC.

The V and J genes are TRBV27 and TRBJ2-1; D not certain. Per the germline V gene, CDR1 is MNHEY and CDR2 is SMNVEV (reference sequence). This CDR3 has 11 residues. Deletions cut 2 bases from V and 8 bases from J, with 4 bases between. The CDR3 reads CASSLAHEQFF. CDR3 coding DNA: TGTGCCAGCAGTTTAGCCCATGAGCAGTTCTTC.

The CDR3 loop reads CASTQTLFRSPLHF. The CDR3 bases are TGTGCCAGTACCCAGACACTTTTTCGATCACCCCTCCACTTT. The V call is TRBV19, the J call TRBJ1-6; D not resolved. The CDR3 extends over 14 amino acids. V was shortened by 7 bases and J by 10 bases, with 17 bases between the two germline ends. Looked up from germline, CDR1 is LNHDA and CDR2 is SQIVND (reference sequence).

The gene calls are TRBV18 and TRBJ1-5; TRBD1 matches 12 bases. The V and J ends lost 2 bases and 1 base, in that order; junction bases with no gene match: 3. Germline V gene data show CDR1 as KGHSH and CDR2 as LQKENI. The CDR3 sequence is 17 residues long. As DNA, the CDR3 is TGTGCCAGCTCACCAGGGACAGGGGGCTTAAGCAATCAGCCCCAGCATTTT. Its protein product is CASSPGTGGLSNQPQHF.

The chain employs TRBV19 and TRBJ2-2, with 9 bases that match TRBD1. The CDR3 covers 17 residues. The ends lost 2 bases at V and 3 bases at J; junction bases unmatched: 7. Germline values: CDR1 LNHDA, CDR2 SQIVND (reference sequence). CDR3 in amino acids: CASSITPGTGYTGELFF. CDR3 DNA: TGTGCCAGTAGTATAACTCCCGGGACAGGGTACACCGGGGAGCTGTTTTTT.

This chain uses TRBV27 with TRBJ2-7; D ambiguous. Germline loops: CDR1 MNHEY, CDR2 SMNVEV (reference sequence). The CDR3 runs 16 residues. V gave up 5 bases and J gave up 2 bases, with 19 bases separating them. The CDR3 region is CASSMSPVSSTYEQYF. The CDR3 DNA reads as TGTGCCAGCAGTATGTCCCCGGTTTCCTCTACCTACGAGCAGTACTTC.

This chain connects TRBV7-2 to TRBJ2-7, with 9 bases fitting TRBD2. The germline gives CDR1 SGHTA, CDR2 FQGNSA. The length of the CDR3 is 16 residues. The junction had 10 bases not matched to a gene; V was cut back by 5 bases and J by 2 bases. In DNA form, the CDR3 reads TGTGCCAGCAGCGGCCCTAGAGGGACTAGCCCCTACGAGCAGTACTTC. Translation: CASSGPRGTSPYEQYF.

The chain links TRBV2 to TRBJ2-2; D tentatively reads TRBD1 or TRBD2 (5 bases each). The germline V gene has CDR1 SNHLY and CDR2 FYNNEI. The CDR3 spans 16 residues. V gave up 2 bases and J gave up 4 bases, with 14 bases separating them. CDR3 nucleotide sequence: TGTGCCAGCAGTGAAAATACGGGGCTCGGCACCGGGGAGCTGTTTTTT. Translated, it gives CASSENTGLGTGELFF. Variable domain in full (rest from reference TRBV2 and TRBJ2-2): EPEVTQTPSHQVTQMGQEVILRCVPISNHLYFYWYRQILGQKVEFLVSFYNNEISEKSEIFDDQFSVERPDGSNFTLKIRSTKLEDSAMYFCASSENTGLGTGELFFGEGSRLTVL.

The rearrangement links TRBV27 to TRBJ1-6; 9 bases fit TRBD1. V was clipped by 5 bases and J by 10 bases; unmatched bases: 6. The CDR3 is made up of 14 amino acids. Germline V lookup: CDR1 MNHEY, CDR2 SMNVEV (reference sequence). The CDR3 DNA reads TGTGCCAGCAGTCCAGCCGGGACAGGGTCACCCCTCCACTTT. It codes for CASSPAGTGSPLHF.

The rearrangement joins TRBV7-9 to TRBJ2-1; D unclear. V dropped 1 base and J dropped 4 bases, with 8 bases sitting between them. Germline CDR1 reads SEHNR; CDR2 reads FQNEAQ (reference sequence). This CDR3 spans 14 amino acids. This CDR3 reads CASSLVVQYNEQFF. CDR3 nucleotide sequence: TGTGCCAGCAGCTTAGTGGTACAGTACAATGAGCAGTTCTTC.

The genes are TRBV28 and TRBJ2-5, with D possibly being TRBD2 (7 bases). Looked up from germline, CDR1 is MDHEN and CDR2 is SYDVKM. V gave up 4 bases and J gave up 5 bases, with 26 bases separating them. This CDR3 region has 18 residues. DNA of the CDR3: TGTGCCAGCAGTTCCGCCTTACAGGGAGGGGTTGAATGGGAGACCCAGTACTTC. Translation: CASSSALQGGVEWETQYF. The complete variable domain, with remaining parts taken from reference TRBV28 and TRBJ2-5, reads DVKVTQSSRYLVKRTGEKVFLECVQDMDHENMFWYRQDPGLGLRLIYFSYDVKMKEKGDIPEGYSVSREKKERFSLILESASTNQTSMYLCASSSALQGGVEWETQYFGPGTRLLVL.

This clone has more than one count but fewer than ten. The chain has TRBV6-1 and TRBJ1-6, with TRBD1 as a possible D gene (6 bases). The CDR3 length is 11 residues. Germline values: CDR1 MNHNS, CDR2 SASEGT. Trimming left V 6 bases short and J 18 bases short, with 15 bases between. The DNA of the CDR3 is TGTGCCAGCAGAACCGGGACAAGGCCCCACTTT. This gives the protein CASRTGTRPHF.

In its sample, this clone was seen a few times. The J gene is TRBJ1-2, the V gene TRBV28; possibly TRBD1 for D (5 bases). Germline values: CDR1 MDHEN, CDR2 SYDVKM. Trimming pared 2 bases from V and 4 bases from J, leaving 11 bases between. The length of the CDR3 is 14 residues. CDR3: CASSLAGLGYGYTF. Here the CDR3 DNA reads TGTGCCAGCAGTTTAGCAGGGTTGGGCTATGGCTACACCTTC.

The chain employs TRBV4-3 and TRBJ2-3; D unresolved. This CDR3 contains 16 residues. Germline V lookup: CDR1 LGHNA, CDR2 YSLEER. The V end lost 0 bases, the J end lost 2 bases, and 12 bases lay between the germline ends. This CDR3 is CASSQDRSGITDTQYF. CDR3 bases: TGCGCCAGCAGCCAAGATAGGTCGGGTATCACAGATACGCAGTATTTT.

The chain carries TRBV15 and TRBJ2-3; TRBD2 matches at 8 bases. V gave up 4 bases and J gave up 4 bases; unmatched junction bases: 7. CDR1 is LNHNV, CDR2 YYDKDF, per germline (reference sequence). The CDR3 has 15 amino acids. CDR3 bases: TGTGCCACCAGCATTGACGGGGGGGCGGCAGATACGCAGTATTTT. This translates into CATSIDGGAADTQYF.

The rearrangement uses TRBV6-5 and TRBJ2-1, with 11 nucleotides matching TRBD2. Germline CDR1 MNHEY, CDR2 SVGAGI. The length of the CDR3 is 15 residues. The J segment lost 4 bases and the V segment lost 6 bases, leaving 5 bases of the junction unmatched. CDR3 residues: CASRASGGTYNEQFF. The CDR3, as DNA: TGTGCCAGCAGAGCTAGCGGGGGGACGTACAATGAGCAGTTCTTC.

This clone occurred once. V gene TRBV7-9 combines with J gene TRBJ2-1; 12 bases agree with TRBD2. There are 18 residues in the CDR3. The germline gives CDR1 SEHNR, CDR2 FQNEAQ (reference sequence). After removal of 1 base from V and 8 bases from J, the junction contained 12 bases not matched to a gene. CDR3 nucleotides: TGTGCCAGCAGCTTAGGGGGCCTAGCGGGAGGGTCCGGGGATGAGCAGTTCTTC. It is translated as CASSLGGLAGGSGDEQFF.